This TCR beta chain comes out of a study of cytomegalovirus exposure and HLA in healthy donors. Study results and limitations: HLA allele associations emerged for 16,951 TCR beta sequences in a later analysis, at 0.05 false discovery rate.

Primers: 60 Vbeta forward and 13 Jbeta reverse. TCRdb's copy holds only in-frame clones and misses some; the assay was immunoSEQ multiplex PCR. Of under 150,000 clones listed, 70% to 85% are singletons. Worth noting for this clone: The antigen is unknown.

The receptor comes from a male donor in good health and CMV-seronegative. The sequencing sample was made of PBMCs.

DNA of the CDR3: TGCGCCAGCAGCTCAACGGGAGTCTGGACAGATACGCAGTATTTT. This gives the protein CASSSTGVWTDTQYF. The rearrangement links TRBV4-1 to TRBJ2-3, with D possibly being TRBD2 (6 bases). This CDR3 comprises 15 residues. V lost 5 bases and J 3 bases, leaving 15 bases between the germline ends. Per germline, CDR1 MGHRA and CDR2 YSYEKL.